This T cell receptor (beta chain) was sequenced in a study of post-analysis software for immune sequencing data. Study details: The disease courses spanned relapsing-remitting, secondary progressive and progressive-relapsing forms of multiple sclerosis. Broader study findings: Those with multiple sclerosis, the patient group, showed significantly lower normalized Chao1 diversity than controls. Patients carried a few TRBV segments more frequently than controls did, and TRBV5-6, TRBV5-1 and TRBV20-1 were among them.

The CDR3 is made up of 14 amino acids. V lost 6 bases and J 5 bases, leaving 17 bases between the germline ends. Unique molecular identifiers were present in the TCR beta cDNA libraries. Out of roughly 0.85 to 10 million T cells, roughly 0.5 million cDNA molecules were generated. TCRdb recomputed calls from the PCR reads with MiXCR, one row per CDR3 protein. The data contain about 560,000 distinct CDR3 sequences, roughly 45% of them singletons. This clonotype came up a few times. No antigen is known for it. Sequencing was carried out using blood. The genes are TRBV12-3 or TRBV12-4 and TRBJ2-7; D is possibly TRBD2 (5 bases). This receptor was taken from a girl aged 5-17 years with multiple sclerosis. CDR3 bases: TGTGCCAGCAGCTTCGGTGCGATCGGGGACGAGCAGTACTTC. It is translated as CASSFGAIGDEQYF.